The 22 T cell receptor beta chains reported below all come from one sample, sequenced in a study of cytomegalovirus exposure and HLA in healthy donors. The PCR made use of 60 Vbeta and 13 Jbeta primers. Produced via immunoSEQ multiplex PCR; TCRdb's table is partial and in-frame only. In the table there are around 180,000 clones, 70% to 90% of which are singletons. Material for sequencing was PBMCs. These receptors were collected from a girl aged 5-17 years in good health and CMV-seropositive.

The chain combines TRBV7-9 with TRBJ1-3; 9 bases map to TRBD1. CDR1 and CDR2 from the germline V gene are SEHNR and FQNEAQ (reference sequence). This CDR3 spans 15 amino acids. V gave up 7 bases and J gave up 4 bases; unmatched junction bases: 8. The CDR3 DNA reads as TGTGCCAGCACAACAGGGGGCGGTGGAGGAAACACCATATATTTT. Amino acids: CASTTGGGGGNTIYF.

The chain carries TRBV5-1 and TRBJ2-7; TRBD1 aligns across 8 bases. Looked up from germline, CDR1 is SGHRS and CDR2 is YFSETQ. CDR3 length: 14 residues. V lost 0 bases, J lost 5 bases, and 4 bases stayed unmatched. This CDR3 is CASSLVTGVNEQYF. The CDR3 bases are TGCGCCAGCAGCTTGGTGACAGGGGTTAACGAGCAGTACTTC.

The J gene is TRBJ2-7, the V gene TRBV21-1; TRBD2 is the table's D call and was not checked against the DNA. TRBV21-1 is a pseudogene segment. The CDR3 runs 13 residues. The CDR3 spells CAIPEGPSYEQYF. For the CDR3, the DNA is TGTGCCATCCCGGAGGGCCCCTCCTACGAGCAGTACTTC.

CDR3 residues: CASSSTTGSITEAFF. The CDR3 DNA reads as TGCGCCAGCAGCTCAACGACAGGGAGCATCACTGAAGCTTTCTTT. V gene TRBV5-1 combines with J gene TRBJ1-1; 7 positions match TRBD1. V lost 3 bases to trimming and J lost 4 bases; unmatched junction nucleotides: 9. Germline CDR1 SGHRS, CDR2 YFSETQ. CDR3 size: 15 residues.

The chain links TRBV7-8 to TRBJ1-5, with TRBD1 matching 7 bases. CDR1 SGHVS and CDR2 FQNEAQ come from the germline V gene. Trimming at V came to 1 base and at J to 0 bases, leaving 12 bases not matched to a gene. The CDR3 consists of 19 residues. This chain's CDR3 is CASSLGVQGLPYSNQPQHF. CDR3 sequence (DNA): TGTGCCAGCAGCTTAGGGGTACAGGGGCTACCCTATAGCAATCAGCCCCAGCATTTT.

The chain has TRBV27 and TRBJ2-6; TRBD1 matches at 7 bases. There are 15 residues in the CDR3. Germline CDR1 reads MNHEY; CDR2 reads SMNVEV (reference sequence). The ends lost 8 bases at V and 4 bases at J; junction bases unmatched: 8. In DNA form, the CDR3 reads TGTGCCAGCGGGAGACAGGGCCCCGGGGCCAACGTCCTGACTTTC. Translation: CASGRQGPGANVLTF.

This sequence joins TRBV6-5 and TRBJ1-1; 7 bases line up with TRBD1. CDR1 and CDR2 (germline): MNHEY, SVGAGI. V lost 4 bases to trimming and J lost 5 bases; unmatched junction nucleotides: 7. This CDR3 is built from 14 residues. The CDR3 protein is CASSSRQGSTEAFF. CDR3 bases: TGTGCCAGCAGTTCTAGACAGGGATCGACTGAAGCTTTCTTT.

This CDR3 reads CASSQERDLGRNTIYF. CDR3 DNA: TGTGCCAGCAGCCAAGAAAGGGACTTGGGGCGAAACACCATATATTTT. V gene TRBV14 combines with J gene TRBJ1-3, with D tentatively TRBD1 (5 bases). This CDR3 has 16 amino acids. CDR1 is SGHDN, CDR2 FVKESK, per germline. The V gene lost 0 bases and the J gene lost 5 bases, with 14 bases spanning the gap.

This clone has only one observation. The chain links TRBV19 to TRBJ1-5; possibly TRBD1 for D (6 bases). In germline, CDR1 is LNHDA, CDR2 SQIVND (reference sequence). V shed 4 bases and J shed 6 bases, with 10 bases lying between them. The CDR3 is 13 residues long. The CDR3 region has the DNA TGTGCCAGTAGTAGGGGGGGGCCTCAGCCCCAGCATTTT. It codes for CASSRGGPQPQHF. Using reference TRBV19 and TRBJ1-5 for the parts outside the CDR3, the full variable domain is DGGITQSPKYLFRKEGQNVTLSCEQNLNHDAMYWYRQDPGQGLRLIYYSQIVNDFQKGDIAEGYSVSREKKESFPLTVTSAQKNPTAFYLCASSRGGPQPQHFGDGTRLSIL.

The CDR3 nucleotides read TGTGCCAGCAGCGTGAACAGGGGAGGCACTGAAGCTTTCTTT. This translates into CASSVNRGGTEAFF. The J gene is TRBJ1-1, the V gene TRBV9; 7 bases fit TRBD1. The germline CDR1 and CDR2 sequences are SGDLS and YYNGEE. With 2 bases clipped from V and 4 bases from J, the junction kept 5 bases outside the gene matches. This CDR3 is built from 14 residues.

The V call is TRBV5-8, the J call TRBJ2-7; D is possibly TRBD1 (6 bases). Germline CDR1 and CDR2: SGHTS and YDEGEE. CDR3 length equals 13 residues. The V end was cut by 0 bases, the J end by 4 bases, with 8 bases between. The CDR3 is CASSLAGQYEQYF. Written as DNA, the CDR3 is TGTGCCAGCAGCTTGGCTGGACAGTACGAGCAGTACTTC.

The chain joins TRBV10-3 to TRBJ1-1, with D possibly TRBD1 on 5 matching bases. Germline assignment: CDR1 ENHRY and CDR2 SYGVKD. Trimming took off 5 bases at V and 3 bases at J, with 10 bases between the two ends. The CDR3 length is 13 residues. Here the CDR3 reads CAISTEGHTEAFF. The DNA for the CDR3 is TGTGCCATCAGTACGGAGGGGCACACTGAAGCTTTCTTT.

The V and J genes are TRBV10-2 and TRBJ2-2; the D is unclear. This CDR3 has 12 residues. V shed 3 bases and J shed 5 bases, with 4 bases lying between them. Germline loops: CDR1 WSHSY, CDR2 SAAADI. The CDR3 DNA reads TGCGCCAGCAGTGACCAGACCGGGGAGCTGTTTTTT. It yields the protein CASSDQTGELFF.

This rearrangement joins TRBV9 to TRBJ2-7; D is possibly TRBD1 (6 bases). The CDR3 sequence is 13 residues long. From germline, CDR1 is SGDLS and CDR2 YYNGEE. V was cut by 2 bases and J by 6 bases, with 12 bases left in between. The CDR3 region has the DNA TGTGCCAGCAGCGTCGACAGGTGGGGCGAGCAGTACTTC. Translated, it gives CASSVDRWGEQYF.

The V gene is TRBV27, the J gene TRBJ2-5; D is unclear. The CDR3 extends over 13 amino acids. The ends were cut back, 2 bases at V and 5 bases at J, with 9 bases in the middle. Germline V CDR1 and CDR2: MNHEY, SMNVEV (reference sequence). The CDR3 DNA reads as TGTGCCAGCAGTTTAGTTCCGCGGGAGACCCAGTACTTC. This gives the protein CASSLVPRETQYF.

This clone came up a few times. V and J are TRBV11-3 and TRBJ1-1; TRBD1 might be the D (5 bases). The CDR3 loop spans 14 amino acids. Germline V gene sequence: CDR1 SGHNT, CDR2 YENEEA. The ends were cut back, 2 bases at V and 0 bases at J, with 7 bases in the middle. CDR3 DNA sequence: TGTGCCAGCAGCTTACAGGGAATGAACACTGAAGCTTTCTTT. It encodes CASSLQGMNTEAFF.

The genes are TRBV30 and TRBJ1-4; D perhaps matches TRBD1 (6 bases). V was pared by 1 base and J by 7 bases, with 7 bases between. CDR1 and CDR2 (germline): GTSNPN, SVGIG (reference sequence). The CDR3 is 12 residues long. DNA for the CDR3: TGTGCCTGGAGTGGGACAGCTGAAAAACTGTTTTTT. Translating gives CAWSGTAEKLFF.

This chain links TRBV4-1 with TRBJ1-5; D is unresolved. The CDR3 is 15 amino acids. Per the germline V gene, CDR1 is MGHRA and CDR2 is YSYEKL. The V gene lost 1 base and the J gene lost 6 bases, with 13 bases spanning the gap. CDR3 amino acids: CASSQVGGSGQPQHF. CDR3 DNA sequence: TGCGCCAGCAGCCAAGTCGGAGGGAGTGGTCAGCCCCAGCATTTT.

This clone has a handful of counts. For the CDR3, the DNA is TGTGCCAGCAGCGACAGGGAAGACTCTGGAAACACCATATATTTT. Translating it yields CASSDREDSGNTIYF. The rearrangement joins TRBV6-6 to TRBJ1-3; TRBD1 aligns across 7 bases. V trimming: 6 bases; J trimming: 0 bases; junction bases outside the gene matches: 5. The CDR3 is 15 residues long. From germline, CDR1 is MNHNY and CDR2 SVGAGI (reference sequence).

DNA for the CDR3: TGTGCCAGCTCAGGCGGGACAGATGGAACTGGAAACACCATATATTTT. This codes for CASSGGTDGTGNTIYF. This chain connects TRBV18 to TRBJ1-3; TRBD1 matches 7 bases. J was trimmed by 2 bases and V by 5 bases; bases with no gene match: 9. The CDR3 runs to 16 residues. Germline values: CDR1 KGHSH, CDR2 LQKENI.

The chain uses TRBV5-6 and TRBJ2-7, with TRBD1 matching over 8 bases. V lost 4 bases and J lost 4; bases outside the gene matches: 7. Germline CDR1 is SGHDT and CDR2 is YYEEEE. CDR3 length equals 14 residues. In nucleotides, the CDR3 is TGTGCCAGCAGCGAGACAGGGGTTTCTTACGAGCAGTACTTC. This encodes CASSETGVSYEQYF.

The chain recombines TRBV4-1 with TRBJ1-4; 9 nucleotides line up with TRBD1. CDR3 length: 16 residues. Per the germline V gene, CDR1 is MGHRA and CDR2 is YSYEKL. V lost 4 bases and J lost 8; bases outside the gene matches: 11. CDR3 loop: CASSPSTGGYEEKLFF. For the CDR3, the DNA is TGCGCCAGCAGCCCATCAACAGGGGGCTATGAGGAAAAACTGTTTTTT.